Listed here are 26 T cell receptor beta chains from one sample, sequenced in a study of T-cell reconstitution after alpha-beta-depleted transplantation in children. TCRbeta library construction was performed incorporating unique molecular identifiers. Each CDR3 protein gets one entry after TCRdb re-called the PCR reads with MiXCR. The data contain around 580,000 distinct CDR3 sequences, 25% to 30% of them singletons. Material: PBMCs, obtained before TCRalphabeta/CD19-depleted stem cell transplant. Receptors were obtained from a boy in the first two years of life with Wiskott-Aldrich syndrome, due to receive a stem cell transplant.

This clonotype was counted many times. This sequence joins TRBV28 and TRBJ1-1, with D hard to call. The germline V and J ends were trimmed by 4 bases and 1 base, with 7 bases remaining between them. Germline assignment: CDR1 MDHEN and CDR2 SYDVKM. This CDR3 has 13 residues. CDR3 sequence (DNA): TGTGCCAGCAGTTCCCGCGCGAACACTGAAGCTTTCTTT. It yields the protein CASSSRANTEAFF.

V and J are TRBV14 and TRBJ2-1; the match to TRBD1 covers 7 bases. V was clipped by 1 base and J by 4 bases; unmatched bases: 7. Germline V lookup: CDR1 SGHDN, CDR2 FVKESK. The CDR3 runs 16 residues. This CDR3 reads CASSQVGTVKYNEQFF. In DNA, the CDR3 is TGTGCCAGCAGCCAAGTGGGGACAGTCAAATACAATGAGCAGTTCTTC.

This clonotype occurred once. The rearrangement links TRBV12-3 or TRBV12-4 to TRBJ2-7, with D unresolved. Deletions cut 3 bases from V and 7 bases from J, with 7 bases between. The CDR3 covers 11 residues. The CDR3 coding sequence is TGTGCCAGCAGTTTCGCCAAGGAGCAGTACTTC. Protein: CASSFAKEQYF.

This clonotype was counted between two and nine times. The V and J genes are TRBV4-2 and TRBJ2-2; 10 bases map to TRBD2. The V gene end was trimmed by 0 bases and the J gene end by 3 bases; junction bases not matched to a gene: 7. The germline V gene has CDR1 LGHNA and CDR2 YNFKEQ. CDR3 size: 18 residues. CDR3 amino acids: CASSQDGLAGDYTGELFF. The CDR3 nucleotides are TGTGCCAGCAGCCAAGATGGGCTAGCGGGAGATTACACCGGGGAGCTGTTTTTT.

This clonotype has a handful of counts. V gene TRBV12-3 or TRBV12-4 combines with J gene TRBJ2-1; TRBD1 matches at 7 bases. This CDR3 is 13 amino acids long. Trimming took 5 bases from V and 8 from J; bases not matched to a gene: 6. The CDR3 DNA reads as TGTGCCAGCAGTATGACAGGGAGAGATGAGCAGTTCTTC. This translates into CASSMTGRDEQFF.

This clonotype was counted a few times. The genes are TRBV5-1 and TRBJ2-1, with 8 bases fitting TRBD2. The CDR3 length is 15 residues. The trim removed 5 bases at V and 5 bases at J, leaving 9 bases unmatched. Germline values: CDR1 SGHRS, CDR2 YFSETQ. CDR3 sequence reads: CASRIAGNPNNEQFF. CDR3 bases: TGCGCCAGCAGGATAGCGGGAAACCCTAACAATGAGCAGTTCTTC.

The chain links TRBV10-3 to TRBJ2-2; 7 bases agree with TRBD1. V was pared by 3 bases and J by 6 bases, with 10 bases of the junction left unmatched. Germline CDR1 is ENHRY and CDR2 is SYGVKD. The CDR3 contains 16 residues. The chain's CDR3 is CAISDPGTALSGELFF. The CDR3 bases are TGTGCCATCAGTGACCCCGGGACAGCCCTTTCCGGGGAGCTGTTTTTT.

This clonotype has a handful of counts. V gene TRBV15 combines with J gene TRBJ2-7; 10 nucleotides match TRBD2. J was trimmed by 8 bases and V by 5 bases; bases with no gene match: 12. Germline values: CDR1 LNHNV, CDR2 YYDKDF (reference sequence). The CDR3 has 15 residues. The CDR3 loop is CATSGQKREGSQQYF. Written as DNA, the CDR3 is TGTGCCACCAGCGGACAAAAGCGGGAGGGCTCCCAGCAGTACTTC.

The sample holds a few counts of this clonotype. This chain joins TRBV4-1 and TRBJ2-2; 12 bases match TRBD2. This CDR3 is 17 amino acids long. The trim removed 2 bases at V and 9 bases at J, leaving 10 bases unmatched. Germline V gene sequence: CDR1 MGHRA, CDR2 YSYEKL. The CDR3 sequence is CASSQFFGLAGLRELFF. The CDR3 nucleotides are TGCGCCAGCAGCCAATTCTTCGGACTAGCGGGATTGAGGGAGCTGTTTTTT.

This clonotype was counted only a few times. The rearrangement uses TRBV5-6 and TRBJ2-1, with 10 bases lining up with TRBD2. Germline CDR1 and CDR2: SGHDT and YYEEEE. V lost 1 base and J lost 5; bases outside the gene matches: 3. The CDR3 is made up of 15 amino acids. CDR3 in DNA: TGTGCCAGCAGCTTGACTAGCGGGGCAGACAATGAGCAGTTCTTC. This codes for CASSLTSGADNEQFF.

This rearrangement joins TRBV5-6 to TRBJ1-2; D is unclear. The CDR3 consists of 14 residues. The V end lost 2 bases, the J end lost 4 bases, and 12 bases lay between the germline ends. In germline, CDR1 is SGHDT, CDR2 YYEEEE. CDR3 DNA: TGTGCCAGCAGCTTCTCCAGGTTGTCCTATGGCTACACCTTC. It specifies CASSFSRLSYGYTF. The variable domain in full, completed from reference TRBV5-6 and TRBJ1-2, reads DAGVTQSPTHLIKTRGQQVTLRCSPKSGHDTVSWYQQALGQGPQFIFQYYEEEERQRGNFPDRFSGHQFPNYSSELNVNALLLGDSALYLCASSFSRLSYGYTFGSGTRLTVV.

This clonotype came up a few times. The chain combines TRBV12-3 or TRBV12-4 with TRBJ2-7; D possibly corresponds to TRBD2 (5 bases). The CDR3 loop spans 14 amino acids. V was shortened by 7 bases and J by 0 bases, with 13 bases between the two germline ends. CDR3 region: CASKNSVSSYEQYF. The CDR3 DNA is TGTGCCAGCAAAAATAGCGTGAGCTCCTACGAGCAGTACTTC.

This clonotype was detected a few times. This sequence joins TRBV5-1 and TRBJ2-7; 10 bases are a match to TRBD2. V gave up 3 bases and J gave up 0 bases; unmatched junction bases: 15. The germline CDR1 and CDR2 sequences are SGHRS and YFSETQ. The CDR3 runs to 19 residues. CDR3 sequence: CASSWGPIAGGGYSYEQYF. For the CDR3, the DNA is TGCGCCAGCAGCTGGGGGCCAATAGCGGGAGGAGGGTACTCCTACGAGCAGTACTTC. Together with reference TRBV5-1 and TRBJ2-7, the CDR3 gives the full variable domain: KAGVTQTPRYLIKTRGQQVTLSCSPISGHRSVSWYQQTPGQGLQFLFEYFSETQRNKGNFPGRFSGRQFSNSRSEMNVSTLELGDSALYLCASSWGPIAGGGYSYEQYFGPGTRLTVT.

The rearrangement links TRBV28 to TRBJ2-3; 11 bases match TRBD2. V was clipped by 4 bases and J by 6 bases; unmatched bases: 3. The germline V gene has CDR1 MDHEN and CDR2 SYDVKM. The CDR3 extends over 14 amino acids. The CDR3 here is CASSWWTSGDTQYF. CDR3 DNA sequence: TGTGCCAGCAGTTGGTGGACTAGCGGGGATACGCAGTATTTT.

This chain links TRBV20-1 with TRBJ2-1; D might be TRBD1 or TRBD2, each matching 5 bases. Trimming left V 5 bases short and J 7 bases short, with 15 bases between. The CDR3 has 13 amino acids. Germline V gene lookup returns CDR1 DFQATT and CDR2 SNEGSKA (reference sequence). The CDR3 loop reads CSAPLGAPNEQFF. CDR3 nucleotide sequence: TGCAGTGCTCCGCTCGGGGCCCCGAATGAGCAGTTCTTC.

The chain recombines TRBV19 with TRBJ2-5, with 7 bases lining up with TRBD2. J gave up 5 bases and V 4 bases, and 10 bases lay outside the gene matches. This CDR3 contains 15 residues. Germline V lookup: CDR1 LNHDA, CDR2 SQIVND (reference sequence). The CDR3 DNA follows: TGTGCCAGTAGTAAACTAACGGGAGGATCGGAGACCCAGTACTTC. Translated: CASSKLTGGSETQYF. The full variable domain, in which reference TRBV19 and TRBJ2-5 provide the parts outside the CDR3, is DGGITQSPKYLFRKEGQNVTLSCEQNLNHDAMYWYRQDPGQGLRLIYYSQIVNDFQKGDIAEGYSVSREKKESFPLTVTSAQKNPTAFYLCASSKLTGGSETQYFGPGTRLLVL.

The chain recombines TRBV11-2 with TRBJ2-5; D may be TRBD2 (6 bases). The CDR3 has 15 residues. Germline lookup yields CDR1 SGHAT and CDR2 FQNNGV. Trimming removed 3 bases from V and 2 bases from J, with 13 bases in between. The chain's CDR3 is CASSLRLGLQETQYF. CDR3 bases: TGTGCCAGCAGCTTGCGATTAGGACTACAAGAGACCCAGTACTTC.

The chain couples TRBV29-1 to TRBJ2-5; maybe TRBD1 (5 bases). V lost 7 bases, J lost 0 bases, and 9 bases lay in between. This CDR3 is built from 12 residues. In germline, CDR1 is SQVTM, CDR2 ANQGSEA. CDR3: CSDRQYQETQYF. The CDR3 bases are TGCAGCGATCGACAGTACCAAGAGACCCAGTACTTC.

A remark on this clonotype: Its ends do not fully match the called genes, so a read error is possible. This rearrangement joins TRBV5-4 to TRBJ2-5, with TRBD2 matching over 7 bases. This CDR3 region has 14 residues. The V gene's germline CDR1 is SGHNT and CDR2 YYREEE (reference sequence). The CDR3 here is CASSLGLPQETHYF. CDR3 sequence (DNA): TGTGCCAGCAGCCTGGGACTACCACAAGAGACCCACTACTTC.

This clonotype was detected a few times. This chain uses TRBV15 with TRBJ2-3; possibly TRBD1 or TRBD2 for D (6 bases each). The CDR3 contains 14 residues. The germline CDR1 and CDR2 sequences are LNHNV and YYDKDF (reference sequence). V lost 5 bases and J 1 base, leaving 10 bases between the germline ends. The CDR3 region is CATSRGLGTDTQYF. Here the CDR3 DNA reads TGTGCCACCAGCCGGGGGCTAGGCACAGATACGCAGTATTTT.

This clonotype was seen only a few times. The chain combines TRBV20-1 with TRBJ1-3; no definite D call. The germline V gene encodes CDR1 DFQATT and CDR2 SNEGSKA (reference sequence). Trimming removed 3 bases from V and 2 bases from J, with 11 bases in between. This CDR3 is 14 amino acids long. The CDR3 spells CSASRSGPGNTIYF. The CDR3 DNA sequence: TGCAGTGCTAGCCGCTCTGGGCCTGGAAACACCATATATTTT.

The gene calls are TRBV18 and TRBJ2-7; perhaps TRBD2 as D (6 bases). The germline V and J ends were trimmed by 5 bases and 2 bases, with 13 bases remaining between them. The CDR3 extends over 14 amino acids. CDR1 and CDR2 (germline): KGHSH, LQKENI. CDR3 in DNA: TGTGCCAGCTCATGGCGGGACGGCCCCTACGAGCAGTACTTC. The encoded protein is CASSWRDGPYEQYF.

V gene TRBV25-1 combines with J gene TRBJ2-1, with D perhaps being TRBD1 or TRBD2 (5 bases each). V was trimmed by 1 base and J by 9 bases, leaving 10 bases between them. CDR1 MGHDK and CDR2 SYGVNS come from the germline V gene. This CDR3 region has 13 residues. CDR3 residues: CASSESVGTEQFF. The CDR3 DNA sequence: TGTGCCAGCAGTGAATCGGTTGGGACTGAGCAGTTCTTC.

V gene TRBV28 combines with J gene TRBJ2-7, with 7 bases fitting TRBD2. Trimming at V came to 6 bases and at J to 2 bases, leaving 10 bases not matched to a gene. CDR1 and CDR2 from the germline V gene are MDHEN and SYDVKM. There are 15 residues in the CDR3. The CDR3 region has the DNA TGTGCCAGCAGATCCCTCGGACTAGTAACCTACGAGCAGTACTTC. Protein sequence: CASRSLGLVTYEQYF.

This sequence joins TRBV14 and TRBJ2-6; D is unclear. Germline CDR1 SGHDN, CDR2 FVKESK. This CDR3 spans 17 amino acids. V lost 3 bases and J 0 bases, leaving 12 bases between the germline ends. CDR3 bases: TGTGCCAGCAGCCATGGGGTTAGGAGCTCTGGGGCCAACGTCCTGACTTTC. This sequence encodes CASSHGVRSSGANVLTF.

This clonotype has a handful of counts. The genes are TRBV20-1 and TRBJ2-1; D is uncertain. CDR3 length: 14 residues. Per germline, CDR1 DFQATT and CDR2 SNEGSKA (reference sequence). Trimming removed 4 bases at V and 0 bases at J, with 10 bases between. The CDR3 here is CSAIGQSSYNEQFF. Here the CDR3 DNA reads TGCAGTGCTATCGGCCAGAGCTCCTACAATGAGCAGTTCTTC.